The T cell receptor beta chain described here comes from a study of shared clonotypes between healthy human individuals. Study findings and constraints: The low donor count limited represented genetic and exposure-history diversity. It was only blood that was sampled, and tissue repertoires likely differ.

With respect to this clone: The antigen remains undetermined.

The data were produced by immunoSEQ multiplex PCR, yet TCRdb's version contains in-frame clones alone and is incomplete. This table has 2 million to 2.5 million clones, under 95% appearing once. Germline-derived CDR1 and CDR2 are LGHNT and FRNRAP. There are 13 residues in the CDR3. V dropped 5 bases and J dropped 5; count of bases not matched to a gene: 1. Naive CD45RA+ and memory CD45RA-negative subsets were split from CD4+ cells. This clonotype was sampled from a man aged 18 to 29 in good health. Some clones in this sample may be carry-over from other donors' samples. Input material: naive CD4+ T cells from PBMCs. Sample subset: CD45RA+ positively selected. The rearrangement uses TRBV12-5 and TRBJ2-5; TRBD1 agrees at 11 bases. CDR3 coding DNA: TGTGCTAGTGGTCGGACAGGGGGCGAGACCCAGTACTTC. Its protein is CASGRTGGETQYF.